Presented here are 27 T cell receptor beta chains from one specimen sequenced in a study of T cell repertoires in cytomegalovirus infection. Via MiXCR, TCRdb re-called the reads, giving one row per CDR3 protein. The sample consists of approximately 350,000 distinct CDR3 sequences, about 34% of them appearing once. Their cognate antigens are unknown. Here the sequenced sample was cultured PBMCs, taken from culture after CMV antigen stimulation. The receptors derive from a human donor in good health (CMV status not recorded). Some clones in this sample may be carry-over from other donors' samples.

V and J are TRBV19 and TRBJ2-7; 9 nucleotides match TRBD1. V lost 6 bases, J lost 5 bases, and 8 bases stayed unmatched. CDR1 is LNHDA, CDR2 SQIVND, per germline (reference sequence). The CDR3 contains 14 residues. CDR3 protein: CASRPGQGINEQYF. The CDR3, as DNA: TGTGCCAGTAGACCGGGACAGGGTATTAACGAGCAGTACTTC.

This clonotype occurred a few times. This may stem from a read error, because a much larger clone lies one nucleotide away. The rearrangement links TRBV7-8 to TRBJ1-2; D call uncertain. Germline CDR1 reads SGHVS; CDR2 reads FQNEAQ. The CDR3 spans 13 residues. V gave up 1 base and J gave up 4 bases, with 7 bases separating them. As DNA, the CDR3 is TGTGCCAGCAGCTTAGAGGCAGGCTATGGCTACACCTTC. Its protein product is CASSLEAGYGYTF.

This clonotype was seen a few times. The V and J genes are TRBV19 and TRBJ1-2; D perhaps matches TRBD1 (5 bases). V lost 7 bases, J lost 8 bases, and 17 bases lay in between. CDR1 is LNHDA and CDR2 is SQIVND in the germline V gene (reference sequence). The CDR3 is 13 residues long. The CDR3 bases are TGTGCCAGTACCCCCGAATGGGACTGGGGCTACACCTTC. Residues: CASTPEWDWGYTF.

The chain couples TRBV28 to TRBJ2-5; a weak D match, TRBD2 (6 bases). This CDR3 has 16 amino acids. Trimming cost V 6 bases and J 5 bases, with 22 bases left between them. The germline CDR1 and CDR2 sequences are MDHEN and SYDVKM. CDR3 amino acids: CASSLWRGGPGETQYF. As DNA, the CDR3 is TGTGCCAGCAGCCTGTGGCGGGGAGGCCCGGGGGAGACCCAGTACTTC.

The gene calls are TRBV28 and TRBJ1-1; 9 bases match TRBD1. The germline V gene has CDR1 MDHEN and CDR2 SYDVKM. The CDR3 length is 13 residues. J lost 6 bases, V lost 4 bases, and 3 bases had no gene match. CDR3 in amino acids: CASSWTGVSEAFF. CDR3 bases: TGTGCCAGCAGTTGGACAGGGGTATCTGAAGCTTTCTTT.

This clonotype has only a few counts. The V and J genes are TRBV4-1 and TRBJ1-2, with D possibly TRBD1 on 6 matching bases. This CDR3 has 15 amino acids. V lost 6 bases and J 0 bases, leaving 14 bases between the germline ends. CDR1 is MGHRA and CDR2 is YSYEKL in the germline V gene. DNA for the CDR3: TGCGCCAGCAGTCCTAGAACAGGGCCTAACTATGGCTACACCTTC. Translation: CASSPRTGPNYGYTF.

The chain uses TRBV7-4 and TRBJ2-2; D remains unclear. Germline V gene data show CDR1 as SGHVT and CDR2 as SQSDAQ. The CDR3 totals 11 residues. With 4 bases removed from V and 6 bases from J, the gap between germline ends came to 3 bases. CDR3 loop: CASSSSGELFF. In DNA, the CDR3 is TGTGCCAGCAGCTCATCCGGGGAGCTGTTTTTT.

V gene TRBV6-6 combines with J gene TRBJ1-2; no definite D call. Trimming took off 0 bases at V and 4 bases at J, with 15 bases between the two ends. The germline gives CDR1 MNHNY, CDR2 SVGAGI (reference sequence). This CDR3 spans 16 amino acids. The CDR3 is CASSYSIVTFLYGYTF. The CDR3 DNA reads TGTGCCAGCAGTTACTCGATCGTAACATTTCTCTATGGCTACACCTTC.

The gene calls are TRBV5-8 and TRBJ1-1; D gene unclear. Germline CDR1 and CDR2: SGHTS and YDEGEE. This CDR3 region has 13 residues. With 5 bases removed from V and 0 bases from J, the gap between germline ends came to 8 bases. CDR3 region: CASRAQLNTEAFF. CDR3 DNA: TGTGCCAGCAGGGCGCAGCTGAACACTGAAGCTTTCTTT.

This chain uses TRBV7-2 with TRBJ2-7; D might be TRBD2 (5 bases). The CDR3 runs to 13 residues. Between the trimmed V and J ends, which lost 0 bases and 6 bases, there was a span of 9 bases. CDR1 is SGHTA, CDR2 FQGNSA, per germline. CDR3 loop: CASSLAVAREQYF. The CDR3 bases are TGTGCCAGCAGCTTAGCGGTAGCGCGCGAGCAGTACTTC.

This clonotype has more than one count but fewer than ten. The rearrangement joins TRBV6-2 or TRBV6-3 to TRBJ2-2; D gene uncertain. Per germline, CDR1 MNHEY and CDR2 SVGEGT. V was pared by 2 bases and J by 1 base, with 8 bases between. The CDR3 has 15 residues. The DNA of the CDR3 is TGTGCCAGCAGTTACGTACACCTGAACACCGGGGAGCTGTTTTTT. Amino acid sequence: CASSYVHLNTGELFF.

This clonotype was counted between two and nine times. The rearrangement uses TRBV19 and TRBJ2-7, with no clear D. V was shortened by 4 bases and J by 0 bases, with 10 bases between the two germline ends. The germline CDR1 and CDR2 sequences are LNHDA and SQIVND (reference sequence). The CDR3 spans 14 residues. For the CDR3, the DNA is TGTGCCAGTAGTAGCCAGCGATCCTCCTACGAGCAGTACTTC. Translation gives CASSSQRSSYEQYF. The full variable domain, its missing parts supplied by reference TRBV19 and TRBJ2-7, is DGGITQSPKYLFRKEGQNVTLSCEQNLNHDAMYWYRQDPGQGLRLIYYSQIVNDFQKGDIAEGYSVSREKKESFPLTVTSAQKNPTAFYLCASSSQRSSYEQYFGPGTRLTVT.

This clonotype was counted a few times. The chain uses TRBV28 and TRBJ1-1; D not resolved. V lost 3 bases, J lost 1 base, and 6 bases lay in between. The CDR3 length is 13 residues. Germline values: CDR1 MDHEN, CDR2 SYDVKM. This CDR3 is CASSFRQNTEAFF. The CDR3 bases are TGTGCCAGCAGTTTCCGACAGAACACTGAAGCTTTCTTT.

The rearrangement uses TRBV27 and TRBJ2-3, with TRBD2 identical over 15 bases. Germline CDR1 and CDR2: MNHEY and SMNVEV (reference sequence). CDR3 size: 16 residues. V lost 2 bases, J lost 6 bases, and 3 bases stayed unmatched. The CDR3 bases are TGTGCCAGCAGTTTAGGGACTAGCGGGAGGCGGGATACGCAGTATTTT. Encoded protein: CASSLGTSGRRDTQYF.

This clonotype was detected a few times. CDR3 in amino acids: CSAIRDYTSNEQFF. The CDR3 nucleotides read TGCAGTGCTATTCGGGACTACACCAGCAATGAGCAGTTCTTC. The chain uses TRBV20-1 and TRBJ2-1; the match to TRBD2 covers 7 bases. V lost 4 bases and J lost 6; bases outside the gene matches: 9. This CDR3 region has 14 residues. Germline lookup yields CDR1 DFQATT and CDR2 SNEGSKA (reference sequence).

CDR3 residues: CASSFQGGSPLHF. CDR3 DNA: TGTGCCAGCAGTTTTCAGGGCGGTTCACCCCTCCACTTT. The chain employs TRBV27 and TRBJ1-6; possible D gene TRBD1, 5 bases. With 3 bases removed from V and 9 bases from J, the gap between germline ends came to 9 bases. The CDR3 sequence is 13 residues long. The germline V gene has CDR1 MNHEY and CDR2 SMNVEV (reference sequence).

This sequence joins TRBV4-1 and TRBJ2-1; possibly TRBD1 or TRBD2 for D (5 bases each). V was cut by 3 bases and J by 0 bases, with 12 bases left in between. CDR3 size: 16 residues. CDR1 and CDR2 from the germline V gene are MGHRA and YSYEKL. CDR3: CASSQPGTNSYNEQFF. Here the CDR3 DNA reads TGCGCCAGCAGCCAGCCCGGGACGAACTCCTACAATGAGCAGTTCTTC.

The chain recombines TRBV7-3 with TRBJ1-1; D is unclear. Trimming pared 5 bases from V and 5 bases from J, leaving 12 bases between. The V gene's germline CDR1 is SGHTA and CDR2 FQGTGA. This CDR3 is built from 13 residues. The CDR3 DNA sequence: TGTGCCAGCAGCCCATACCACGGGACTGAAGCTTTCTTT. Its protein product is CASSPYHGTEAFF.

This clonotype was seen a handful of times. The CDR3 spells CASSGRGNSYEQYF. DNA for the CDR3: TGTGCCAGCAGCGGGCGGGGGAATAGCTACGAGCAGTACTTC. The chain combines TRBV5-3 with TRBJ2-7; 7 bases line up with TRBD2. TRBV5-3 is flagged as an ORF with uncertain function. CDR3 length: 14 amino acids. V lost 8 bases, J lost 3 bases, and 11 bases stayed unmatched.

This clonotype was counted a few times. This CDR3 is CATGLAAPLRQFF. In DNA, the CDR3 is TGTGCCACGGGACTAGCGGCTCCCCTGAGGCAGTTCTTC. This sequence joins TRBV27 and TRBJ2-1, with 11 positions matching TRBD2. Germline V CDR1 and CDR2: MNHEY, SMNVEV (reference sequence). Trimming cost V 10 bases and J 12 bases; bases outside gene matches: 11. This CDR3 has 13 amino acids.

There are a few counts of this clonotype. CDR3 protein: CATSRAGTPLYEQYV. CDR3 coding DNA: TGTGCCACCAGCAGAGCGGGGACTCCCCTCTACGAGCAGTACGTC. The rearrangement uses TRBV15 and TRBJ2-7; tentative D call: TRBD2 (6 bases). Trimming stripped 1 base from V and 3 bases from J, with 13 bases between. Germline CDR1 is LNHNV and CDR2 is YYDKDF (reference sequence). CDR3 size: 15 residues.

CDR3 DNA: TGTGCCAGCAGTTCCCGATCGTCCACGGGGAACTATGGCTACACCTTC. Translated, it gives CASSSRSSTGNYGYTF. The J gene is TRBJ1-2, the V gene TRBV12-3 or TRBV12-4; D is undetermined. V lost 4 bases, J lost 2 bases, and 17 bases lay in between. The length of the CDR3 is 16 residues.

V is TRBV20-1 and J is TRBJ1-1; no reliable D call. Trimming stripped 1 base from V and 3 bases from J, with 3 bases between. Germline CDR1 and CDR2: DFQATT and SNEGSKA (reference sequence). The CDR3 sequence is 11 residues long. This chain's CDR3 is CSARVDTEAFF. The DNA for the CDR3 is TGCAGTGCTAGAGTTGACACTGAAGCTTTCTTT.

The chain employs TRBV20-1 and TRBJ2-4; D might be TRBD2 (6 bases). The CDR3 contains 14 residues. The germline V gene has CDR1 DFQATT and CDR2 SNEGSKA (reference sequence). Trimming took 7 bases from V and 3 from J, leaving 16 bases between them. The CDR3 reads CSVPREFGKNIQYF. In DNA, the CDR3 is TGCAGTGTCCCACGGGAGTTTGGCAAAAACATTCAGTACTTC.

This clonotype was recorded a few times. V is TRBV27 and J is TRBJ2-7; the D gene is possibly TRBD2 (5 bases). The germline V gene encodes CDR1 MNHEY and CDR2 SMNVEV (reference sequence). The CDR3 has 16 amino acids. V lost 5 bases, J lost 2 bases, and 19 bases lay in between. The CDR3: CASSQRASVSPYEQYF. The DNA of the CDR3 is TGTGCCAGCAGTCAGAGGGCCTCGGTATCCCCCTACGAGCAGTACTTC.

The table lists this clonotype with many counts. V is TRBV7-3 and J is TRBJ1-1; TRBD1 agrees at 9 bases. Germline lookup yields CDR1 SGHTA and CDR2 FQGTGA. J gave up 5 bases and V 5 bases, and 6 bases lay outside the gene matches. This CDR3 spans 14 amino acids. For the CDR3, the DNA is TGTGCCAGCAGCAAGGACAGGGGCTTGACTGAAGCTTTCTTT. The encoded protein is CASSKDRGLTEAFF.

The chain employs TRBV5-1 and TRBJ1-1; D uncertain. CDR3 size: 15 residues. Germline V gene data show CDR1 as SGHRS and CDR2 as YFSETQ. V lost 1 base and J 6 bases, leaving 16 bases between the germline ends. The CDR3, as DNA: TGCGCCAGCAGCTTGCAGTCGGGCTTTAACGCTGAAGCTTTCTTT. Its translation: CASSLQSGFNAEAFF.